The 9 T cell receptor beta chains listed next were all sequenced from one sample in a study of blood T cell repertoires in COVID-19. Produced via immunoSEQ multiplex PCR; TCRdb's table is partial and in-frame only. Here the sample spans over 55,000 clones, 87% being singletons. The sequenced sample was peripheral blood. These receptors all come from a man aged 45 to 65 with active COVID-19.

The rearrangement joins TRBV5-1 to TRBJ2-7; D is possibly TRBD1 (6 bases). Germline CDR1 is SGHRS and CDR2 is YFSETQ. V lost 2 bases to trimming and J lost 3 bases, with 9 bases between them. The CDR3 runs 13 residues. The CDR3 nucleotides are TGCGCCAGCAGCTTAGACAGGAACTACGAGCAGTACTTC. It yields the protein CASSLDRNYEQYF.

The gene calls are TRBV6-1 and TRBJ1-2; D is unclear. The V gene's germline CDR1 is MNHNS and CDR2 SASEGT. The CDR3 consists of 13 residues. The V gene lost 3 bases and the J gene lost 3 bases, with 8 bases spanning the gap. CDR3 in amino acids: CASSDGRYYGYTF. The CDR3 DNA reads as TGTGCCAGCAGTGACGGTCGCTACTATGGCTACACCTTC.

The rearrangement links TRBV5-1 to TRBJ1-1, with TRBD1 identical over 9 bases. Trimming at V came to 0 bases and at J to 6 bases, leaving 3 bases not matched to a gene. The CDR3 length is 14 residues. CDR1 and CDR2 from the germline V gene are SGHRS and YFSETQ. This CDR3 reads CASSLGDREAEAFF. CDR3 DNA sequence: TGCGCCAGCAGCTTGGGGGACAGGGAAGCTGAAGCTTTCTTT.

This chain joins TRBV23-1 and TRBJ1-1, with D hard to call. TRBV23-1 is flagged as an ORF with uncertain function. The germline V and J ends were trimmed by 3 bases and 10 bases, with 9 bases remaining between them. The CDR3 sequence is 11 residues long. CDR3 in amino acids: CASSQYRVAFF. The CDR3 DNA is TGCGCCAGCAGTCAGTACAGAGTAGCTTTCTTT.

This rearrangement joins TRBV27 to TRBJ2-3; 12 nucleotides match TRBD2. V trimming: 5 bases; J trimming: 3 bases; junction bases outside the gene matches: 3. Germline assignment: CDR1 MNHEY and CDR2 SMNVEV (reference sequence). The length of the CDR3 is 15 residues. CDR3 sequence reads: CASSPLAGGTDTQYF. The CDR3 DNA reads TGTGCCAGCAGTCCACTAGCGGGAGGAACAGATACGCAGTATTTT.

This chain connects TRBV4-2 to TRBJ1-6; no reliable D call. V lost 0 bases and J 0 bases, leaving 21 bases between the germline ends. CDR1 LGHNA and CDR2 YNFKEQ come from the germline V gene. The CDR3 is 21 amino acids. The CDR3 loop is CASSQDNLRRRRSSYNSPLHF. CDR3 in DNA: TGTGCCAGCAGCCAAGATAATCTTCGGCGGCGGCGGAGCTCCTATAATTCACCCCTCCACTTT.

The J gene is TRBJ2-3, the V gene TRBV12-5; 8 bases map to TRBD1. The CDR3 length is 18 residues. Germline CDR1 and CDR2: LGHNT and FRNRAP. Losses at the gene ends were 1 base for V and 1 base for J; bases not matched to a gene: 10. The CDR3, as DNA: TGTGCTAGTGGTTTGGCCGTCAGGACAGGGATTCGCACAGATACGCAGTATTTT. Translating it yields CASGLAVRTGIRTDTQYF.

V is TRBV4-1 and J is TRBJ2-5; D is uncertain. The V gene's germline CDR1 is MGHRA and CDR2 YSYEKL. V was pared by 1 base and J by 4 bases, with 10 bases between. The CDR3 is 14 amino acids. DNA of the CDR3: TGCGCCAGCAGCCAAGGTCCGGGTTTAGAGACCCAGTACTTC. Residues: CASSQGPGLETQYF.

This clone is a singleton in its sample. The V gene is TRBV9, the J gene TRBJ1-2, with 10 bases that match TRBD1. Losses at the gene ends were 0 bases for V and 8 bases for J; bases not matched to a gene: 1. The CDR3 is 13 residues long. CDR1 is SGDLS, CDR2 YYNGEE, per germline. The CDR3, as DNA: TGTGCCAGCAGCGTAGTGACAGGGGGCGGCTACACCTTC. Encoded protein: CASSVVTGGGYTF.